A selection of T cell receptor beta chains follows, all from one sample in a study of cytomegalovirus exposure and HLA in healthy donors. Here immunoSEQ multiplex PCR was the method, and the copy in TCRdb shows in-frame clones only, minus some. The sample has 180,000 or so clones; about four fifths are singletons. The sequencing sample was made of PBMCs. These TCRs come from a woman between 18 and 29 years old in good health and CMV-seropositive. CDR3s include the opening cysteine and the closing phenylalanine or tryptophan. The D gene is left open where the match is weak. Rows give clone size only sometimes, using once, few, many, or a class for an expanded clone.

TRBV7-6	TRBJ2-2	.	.	CASSLDLGPSGTGELFF
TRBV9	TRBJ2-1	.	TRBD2	CASSVGLLAGANEQFF
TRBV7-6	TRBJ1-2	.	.	CASSPGGLAGYTF
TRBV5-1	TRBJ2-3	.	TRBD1	CASSLGQGGDTQYF
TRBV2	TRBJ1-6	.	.	CASRTGQSENSPLHF
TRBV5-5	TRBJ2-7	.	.	CASSLAGTMTYEQYF
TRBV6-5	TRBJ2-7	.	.	CASSYSFFRGEQYF
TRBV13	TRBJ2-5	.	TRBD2	CASSLEASGGETQYF
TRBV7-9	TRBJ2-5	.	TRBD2	CASQTGGQETQYF
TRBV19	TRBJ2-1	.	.	CASSLTGNEQFF
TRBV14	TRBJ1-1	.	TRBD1	CASSPTGRTEAFF
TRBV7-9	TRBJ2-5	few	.	CASSQSGEPETQYF
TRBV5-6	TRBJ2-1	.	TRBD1	CASSLVGDREGNEQFF
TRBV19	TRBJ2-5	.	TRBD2	CASSIVGSGGTVYF
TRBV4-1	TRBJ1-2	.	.	CASSQKGILADGGYRYTF
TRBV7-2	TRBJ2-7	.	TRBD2	CASSSTSGGPSYEQYF
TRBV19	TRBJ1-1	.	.	CASIEENTEAFF
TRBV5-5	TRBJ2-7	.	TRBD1	CASSLAPDRGYEQYF
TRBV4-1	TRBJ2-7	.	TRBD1	CASSQRQGFDYEQYF
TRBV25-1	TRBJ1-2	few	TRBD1	CASSELGTGYGYTF
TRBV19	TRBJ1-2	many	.	CASSAGQLYGYTF
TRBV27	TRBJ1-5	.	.	CASRNRGVNNQPQHF
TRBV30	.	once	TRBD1	CAWNRGRGGYEQYF